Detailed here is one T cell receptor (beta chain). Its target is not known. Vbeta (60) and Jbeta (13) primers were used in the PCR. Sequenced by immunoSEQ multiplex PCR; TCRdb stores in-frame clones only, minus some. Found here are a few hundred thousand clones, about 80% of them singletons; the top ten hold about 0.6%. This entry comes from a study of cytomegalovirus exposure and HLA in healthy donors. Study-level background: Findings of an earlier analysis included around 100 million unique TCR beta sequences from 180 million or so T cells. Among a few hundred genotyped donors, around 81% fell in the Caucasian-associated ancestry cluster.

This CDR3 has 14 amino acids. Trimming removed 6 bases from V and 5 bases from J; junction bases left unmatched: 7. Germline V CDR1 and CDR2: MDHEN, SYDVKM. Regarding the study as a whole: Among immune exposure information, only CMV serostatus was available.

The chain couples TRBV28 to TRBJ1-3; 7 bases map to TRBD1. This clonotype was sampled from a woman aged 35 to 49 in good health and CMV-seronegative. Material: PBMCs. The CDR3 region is CASSPDRRRNTIYF. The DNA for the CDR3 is TGTGCCAGCAGCCCGGACAGGAGGAGAAACACCATATATTTT.